Described below is a single TCR beta chain sequence and its context. The target antigen is unknown. Trimming removed 4 bases at V and 8 bases at J, with 12 bases between. This CDR3 has 13 residues. Germline V gives CDR1 SGHRS, CDR2 YFSETQ. Researchers ran the PCR with 60 Vbeta and 13 Jbeta primers. Data came from immunoSEQ multiplex PCR; TCRdb stores just in-frame clones and leaves some out. This sample yields some 190,000 clones, of which roughly 82% are seen a single time; approximately 1.4% belongs to the top ten. This sample is drawn from a study of cytomegalovirus exposure and HLA in healthy donors. Study-wide points: Most likely, a cluster of highly shared sequence variants arose as a sequencing artifact.

The TCR originated in a man aged 35-49 years in good health and CMV-seronegative. This chain joins TRBV5-1 and TRBJ1-4, with D tentatively TRBD1 (5 bases). The specimen was PBMCs. CDR3 protein: CASSGASREKLFF. The CDR3 DNA reads TGCGCCAGCAGCGGGGCGTCGAGGGAAAAACTGTTTTTT.